The 7 T cell receptor beta chains below were found in one sample sequenced in a study of blood T cell repertoires in COVID-19 (dated by TCRdb to about 2020). The method was the immunoSEQ multiplex PCR assay. Drawn from immuneACCESS, this table holds only the in-frame rearrangements with V and J called that TCRdb kept. Clones are partly lost; checked studies trace under half to an unresolved V gene and leave the rest unexplained. A total of roughly 350,000 clones appear in this sample, roughly 90% of them only once. The ten largest account for 3.5% to 4% of the sample. Sequencing used peripheral blood. The receptors were sampled from a woman aged 45-65 years with active or convalescent COVID-19.

The J gene is TRBJ1-1, the V gene TRBV7-6, with D perhaps matching TRBD1 (6 bases). The CDR3 runs 18 residues. V was trimmed by 5 bases and J by 0 bases, leaving 22 bases between them. In germline, CDR1 is SGHVS, CDR2 FNYEAQ. The CDR3 DNA reads as TGTGCCAGCAGCCAGAGAGGGGGGGGAAAGTGGATGAACACTGAAGCTTTCTTT. Translating gives CASSQRGGGKWMNTEAFF.

The chain combines TRBV19 with TRBJ2-3, with 12 bases aligning to TRBD2. V shed 8 bases and J 4 bases; nucleotides not matched to a gene: 10. The CDR3 is made up of 16 amino acids. Germline V gene lookup returns CDR1 LNHDA and CDR2 SQIVND (reference sequence). CDR3 sequence reads: CASSRRASGGADTQYF. DNA for the CDR3: TGTGCCAGTTCAAGAAGGGCTAGCGGGGGGGCAGATACGCAGTATTTT.

The chain is built from TRBV6-1 and TRBJ1-2; D possibly corresponds to TRBD1 (6 bases). CDR1 is MNHNS, CDR2 SASEGT, per germline. This CDR3 is built from 16 residues. Trimming took 3 bases from V and 2 from J, leaving 16 bases between them. In nucleotides, the CDR3 is TGTGCCAGCAGTGACATCCAGGGGAGTGGGAACTATGGCTACACCTTC. Protein product: CASSDIQGSGNYGYTF.

V and J are TRBV6-5 and TRBJ2-3; D gene uncertain. This CDR3 has 14 amino acids. The germline gives CDR1 MNHEY, CDR2 SVGAGI. V was cut by 0 bases and J by 3 bases, with 7 bases left in between. The CDR3 here is CASSYSSGTDTQYF. The CDR3 nucleotides read TGTGCCAGCAGTTACTCGTCCGGGACAGATACGCAGTATTTT.

The rearrangement links TRBV2 to TRBJ2-5; the D is unclear. Germline-derived CDR1 and CDR2 are SNHLY and FYNNEI. V gave up 3 bases and J gave up 3 bases, with 8 bases separating them. The CDR3 sequence is 13 residues long. The CDR3 DNA sequence: TGTGCCAGCAGTGACGAACTAAAAGAGACCCAGTACTTC. This codes for CASSDELKETQYF.

This chain joins TRBV7-9 and TRBJ2-5, with 12 bases aligning to TRBD2. Looked up from germline, CDR1 is SEHNR and CDR2 is FQNEAQ (reference sequence). V was clipped by 1 base and J by 5 bases; unmatched bases: 5. The CDR3 consists of 16 residues. CDR3 protein: CASSLGLAGGSETQYF. CDR3 DNA: TGTGCCAGCAGCTTAGGTCTAGCGGGAGGGTCGGAGACCCAGTACTTC.

CDR3 coding DNA: TGCGCCAGCAGCCAAGATATCCAGGCTATTAGCAATCAGCCCCAGCATTTT. Residues: CASSQDIQAISNQPQHF. This chain connects TRBV4-1 to TRBJ1-5, with D uncertain. Germline values: CDR1 MGHRA, CDR2 YSYEKL. With 0 bases removed from V and 0 bases from J, the gap between germline ends came to 12 bases. The CDR3 covers 17 residues.